This is a list of T cell receptor beta chains from one sample in a study of early T cells in non-severe SARS-CoV-2 infection. MiXCR was run by TCRdb on the 5' RACE reads, yielding one entry per CDR3 protein. In the table there are over 25,000 distinct CDR3 sequences, approximately 5% of which are singletons. The sequenced sample was whole blood. These receptors originate from an adult who was a healthcare worker with PCR-confirmed SARS-CoV-2 infection or an uninfected control (not recorded which). Both conserved end residues are part of each CDR3.

v_call cdr3_length cdr3_aa
TRBV6-5 13 CASSNGVGGSAFF
TRBV14 13 CASSGTPSYEQYF
TRBV10-2 14 CASRPGLGQETQYF
TRBV7-6 17 CASSLYPAGSGANVLTF
TRBV27 14 CASRAGTGDYGYTF
TRBV5-1 15 CASSVRDSYTGELFF
TRBV3-1 15 CASSHGQGPQETQYF
TRBV27 15 CASSLSFGGQETQYF
TRBV11-2 15 CASSLGLGGDYGYTF
TRBV2 15 CASSGPGGGANVLTF
TRBV16 13 CASSQSRGVEQFF
TRBV6-1 16 CASSEGDGSYNSPLHF
TRBV5-1 16 CASSTGQVGSQETQYF
TRBV6-1 10 CAIGGAEQFF
TRBV6-2/TRBV6-3 13 CASSLHSTYEQYF
TRBV7-6 14 CASSLAGGPETQYF
TRBV7-4 14 CASSLGGGHYEQYF
TRBV19 16 CASNDYTGTEGSGYTF
TRBV6-1 13 CASSEVRGNTIYF
TRBV11-2 16 CASSLLGRGWNSPLHF
TRBV11-3 14 CASSLGSAGTEQYF
TRBV25-1 14 CASSESGERHEQYF